The T cell receptor beta chain under discussion was sequenced for a study of T cell changes during pregnancy in multiple sclerosis. Sequencing was performed with immunoSEQ multiplex PCR; in TCRdb, only in-frame clones are kept and a portion is missing. The data hold 80,000 to 100,000 clones, with 75% to 95% observed a single time. Germline loops: CDR1 SNHLY, CDR2 FYNNEI. The CDR3 has 12 amino acids. V lost 7 bases and J 6 bases, leaving 7 bases between the germline ends. The clonotype comes from a female donor in good health, enrolled as a control in a pregnancy study. The V gene is TRBV2, the J gene TRBJ1-6, with D maybe TRBD1 (6 bases). Sequenced here: peripheral blood, sampled after pregnancy. CDR3: CASIRGNSPLHF. CDR3 nucleotides: TGTGCCAGCATCAGGGGTAATTCACCCCTCCACTTT.